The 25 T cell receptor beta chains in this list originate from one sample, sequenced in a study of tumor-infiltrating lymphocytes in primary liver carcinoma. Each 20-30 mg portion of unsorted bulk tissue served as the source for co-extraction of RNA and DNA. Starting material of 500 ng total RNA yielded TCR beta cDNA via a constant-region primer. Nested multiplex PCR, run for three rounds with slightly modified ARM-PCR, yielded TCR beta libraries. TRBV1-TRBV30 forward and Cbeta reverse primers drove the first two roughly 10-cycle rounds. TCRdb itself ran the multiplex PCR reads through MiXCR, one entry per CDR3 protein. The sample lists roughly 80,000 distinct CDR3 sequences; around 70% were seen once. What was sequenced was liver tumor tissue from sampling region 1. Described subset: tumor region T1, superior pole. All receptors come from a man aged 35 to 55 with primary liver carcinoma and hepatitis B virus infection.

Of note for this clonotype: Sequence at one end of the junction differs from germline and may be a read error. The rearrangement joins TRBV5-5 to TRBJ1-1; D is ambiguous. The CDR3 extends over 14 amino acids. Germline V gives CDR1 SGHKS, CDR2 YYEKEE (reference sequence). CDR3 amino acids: CASSLVSENTEASF. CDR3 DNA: TGTGCCAGCAGCTTGGTCTCAGAGAACACTGAAGCTTCCTTT. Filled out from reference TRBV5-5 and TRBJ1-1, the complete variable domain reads DAGVTQSPTHLIKTRGQQVTLRCSPISGHKSVSWYQQVLGQGPQFIFQYYEKEERGRGNFPDRFSARQFPNYSSELNVNALLLGDSALYLCASSLVSENTEASFGQGTRLTVV.

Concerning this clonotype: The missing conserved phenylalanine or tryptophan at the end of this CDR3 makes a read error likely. CDR3 coding DNA: TGTGCCGGCAGCTCCGCTGCAGGCGGCAATGAGCAGTTCCTC. This codes for CAGSSAAGGNEQFL. The V and J genes are TRBV11-2 and TRBJ2-1; no clear D. This CDR3 has 14 residues. The germline V gene has CDR1 SGHAT and CDR2 FQNNGV.

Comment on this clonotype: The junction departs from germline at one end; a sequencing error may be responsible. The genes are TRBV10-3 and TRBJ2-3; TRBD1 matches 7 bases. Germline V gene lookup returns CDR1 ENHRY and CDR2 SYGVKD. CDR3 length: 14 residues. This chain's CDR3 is CTINGQEGTDTQYF. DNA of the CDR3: TGTACCATCAATGGACAGGAGGGCACAGATACGCAGTATTTT.

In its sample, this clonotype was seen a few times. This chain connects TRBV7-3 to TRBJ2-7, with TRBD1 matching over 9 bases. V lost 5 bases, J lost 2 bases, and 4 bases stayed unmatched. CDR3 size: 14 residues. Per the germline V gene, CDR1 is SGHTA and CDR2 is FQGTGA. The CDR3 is CASSPGQGTYEQYF. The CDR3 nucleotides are TGTGCCAGCAGCCCAGGACAGGGGACCTACGAGCAGTACTTC. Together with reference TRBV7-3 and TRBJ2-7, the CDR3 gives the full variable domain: GAGVSQTPSNKVTEKGKYVELRCDPISGHTALYWYRQSLGQGPEFLIYFQGTGAADDSGLPNDRFFAVRPEGSVSTLKIQRTERGDSAVYLCASSPGQGTYEQYFGPGTRLTVT.

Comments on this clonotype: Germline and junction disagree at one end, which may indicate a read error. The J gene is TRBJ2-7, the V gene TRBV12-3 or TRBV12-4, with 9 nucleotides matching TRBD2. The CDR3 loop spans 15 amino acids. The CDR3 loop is CDSSLSASGMYEQYF. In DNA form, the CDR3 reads TGTGACAGCAGTTTATCGGCTAGCGGGATGTACGAGCAGTACTTC.

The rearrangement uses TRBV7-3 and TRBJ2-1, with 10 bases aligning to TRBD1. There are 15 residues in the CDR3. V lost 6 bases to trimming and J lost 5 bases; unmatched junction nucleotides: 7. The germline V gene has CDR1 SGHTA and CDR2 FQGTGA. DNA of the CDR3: TGTGCCAGCAGTCACGGGGACAGGGGCAACAATGAGCAGTTCTTC. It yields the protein CASSHGDRGNNEQFF.

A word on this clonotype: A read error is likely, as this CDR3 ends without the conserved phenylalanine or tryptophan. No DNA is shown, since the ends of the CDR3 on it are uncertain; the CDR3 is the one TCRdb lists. The CDR3 region is CASRLAANYGYIL. V is TRBV6-5 and J is TRBJ1-2. The germline V gene encodes CDR1 MNHEY and CDR2 SVGAGI. With termini counted, the CDR3 has 13 amino acids.

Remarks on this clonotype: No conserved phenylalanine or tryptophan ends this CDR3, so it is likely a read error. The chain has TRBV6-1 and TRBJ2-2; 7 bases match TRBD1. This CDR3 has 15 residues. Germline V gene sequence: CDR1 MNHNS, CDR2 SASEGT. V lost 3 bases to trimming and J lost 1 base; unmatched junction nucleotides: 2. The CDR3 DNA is TGTGCCAGCAGTGAGGGACAGTTGAACACCGGGGAGCTGTTTTCT. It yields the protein CASSEGQLNTGELFS.

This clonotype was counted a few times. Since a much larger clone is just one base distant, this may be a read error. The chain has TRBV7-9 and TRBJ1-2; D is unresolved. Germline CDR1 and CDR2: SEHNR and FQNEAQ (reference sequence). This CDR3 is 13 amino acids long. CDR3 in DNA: TGTGCCAGCAGCTTAGTGAGTCTCTATGGCTACGCCTTC. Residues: CASSLVSLYGYAF.

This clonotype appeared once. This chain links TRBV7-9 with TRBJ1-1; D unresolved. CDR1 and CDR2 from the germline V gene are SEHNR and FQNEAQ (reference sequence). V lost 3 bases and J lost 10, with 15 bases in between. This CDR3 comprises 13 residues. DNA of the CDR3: TGTGCCAGCAGCTTCGAACAGATCGGTGTAGCTTTCTTT. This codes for CASSFEQIGVAFF.

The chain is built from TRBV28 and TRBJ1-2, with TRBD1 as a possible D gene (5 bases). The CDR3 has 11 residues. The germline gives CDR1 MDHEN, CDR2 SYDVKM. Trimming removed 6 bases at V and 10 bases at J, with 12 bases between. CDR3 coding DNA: TGTGCCAGCAGCTCGGGAGGGGCCTACACCTTC. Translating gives CASSSGGAYTF.

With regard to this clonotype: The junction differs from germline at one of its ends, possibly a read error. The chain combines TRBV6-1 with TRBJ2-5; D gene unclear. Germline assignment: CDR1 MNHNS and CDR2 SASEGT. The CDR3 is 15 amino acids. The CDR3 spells CVSSEERDVQETQYF. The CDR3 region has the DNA TGTGTCAGCAGTGAAGAACGTGACGTCCAAGAGACCCAGTACTTC.

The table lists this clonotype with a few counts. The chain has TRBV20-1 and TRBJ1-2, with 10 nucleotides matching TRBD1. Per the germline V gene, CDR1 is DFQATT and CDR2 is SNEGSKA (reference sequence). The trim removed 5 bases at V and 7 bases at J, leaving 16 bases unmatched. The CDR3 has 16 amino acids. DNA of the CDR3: TGCAGTGCTCCACCGGGACAGGGGCCCGGGAGCAGTGGCTACACCTTC. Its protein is CSAPPGQGPGSSGYTF.

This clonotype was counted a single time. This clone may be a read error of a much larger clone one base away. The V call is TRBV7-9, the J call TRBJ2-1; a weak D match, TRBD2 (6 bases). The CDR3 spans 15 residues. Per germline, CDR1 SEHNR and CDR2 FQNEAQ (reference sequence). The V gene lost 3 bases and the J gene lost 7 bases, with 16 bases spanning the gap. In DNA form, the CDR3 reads TGTGCCAGCAGCTTGAGAGGGGTCGGAGGGAATGAGCAGTTCTTC. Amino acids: CASSLRGVGGNEQFF.

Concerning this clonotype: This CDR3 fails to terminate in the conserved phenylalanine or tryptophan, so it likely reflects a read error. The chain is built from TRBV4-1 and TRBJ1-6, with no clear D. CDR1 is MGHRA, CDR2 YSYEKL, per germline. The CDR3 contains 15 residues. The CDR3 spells CANSQQNSGISPLHI. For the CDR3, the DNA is TGCGCCAACAGCCAGCAAAATTCAGGAATTTCACCCCTCCACATT.

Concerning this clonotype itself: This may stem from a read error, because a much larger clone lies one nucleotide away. In DNA, the CDR3 is TGTGCCGGCTGGGACAGGACTAACTATGGCTACACCTTC. As protein: CAGWDRTNYGYTF. The chain links TRBV28 to TRBJ1-2, with 8 nucleotides matching TRBD1. Per germline, CDR1 MDHEN and CDR2 SYDVKM. With 11 bases clipped from V and 0 bases from J, the junction kept 5 bases outside the gene matches. The CDR3 is made up of 13 amino acids.

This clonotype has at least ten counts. The CDR3 bases are TGTGCCAGCAGCTTGGGGCACAGCATAAACATTCAGTACTTC. Amino acid sequence: CASSLGHSINIQYF. The genes are TRBV5-6 and TRBJ2-4; no definite D call. V was shortened by 0 bases and J by 6 bases, with 10 bases between the two germline ends. The CDR3 has 14 residues. CDR1 and CDR2 (germline): SGHDT, YYEEEE.

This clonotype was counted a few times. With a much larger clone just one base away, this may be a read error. For the CDR3, the DNA is TGTGCCAGCAGCTCCGGGACAGACCCCTACAATGAGCAGCTCTTC. Its translation is CASSSGTDPYNEQLF. V and J are TRBV5-4 and TRBJ2-1, with 7 bases fitting TRBD1. Germline values: CDR1 SGHNT, CDR2 YYREEE (reference sequence). The CDR3 runs 15 residues.

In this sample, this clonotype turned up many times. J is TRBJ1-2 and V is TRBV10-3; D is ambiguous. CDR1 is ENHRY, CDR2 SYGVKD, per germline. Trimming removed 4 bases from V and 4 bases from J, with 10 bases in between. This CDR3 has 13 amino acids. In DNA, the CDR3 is TGTGCCATCAGTGCAAGGGAAGGCTATGGCTACACCTTC. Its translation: CAISAREGYGYTF.

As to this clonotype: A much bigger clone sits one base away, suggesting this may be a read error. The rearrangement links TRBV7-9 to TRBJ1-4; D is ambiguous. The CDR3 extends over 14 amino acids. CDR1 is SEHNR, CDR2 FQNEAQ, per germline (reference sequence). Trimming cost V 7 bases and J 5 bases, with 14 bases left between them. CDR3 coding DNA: TGTGCCAGCAACTTGTCCAGTGTAAATGAAAAACTGTTTTTT. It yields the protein CASNLSSVNEKLFF.

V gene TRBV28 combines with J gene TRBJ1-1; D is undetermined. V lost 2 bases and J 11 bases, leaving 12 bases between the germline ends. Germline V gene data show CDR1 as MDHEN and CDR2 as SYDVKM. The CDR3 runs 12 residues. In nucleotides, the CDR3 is TGTGCCAGCAGTTTAATTACGTGGAAGGCTTTCTTT. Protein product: CASSLITWKAFF.

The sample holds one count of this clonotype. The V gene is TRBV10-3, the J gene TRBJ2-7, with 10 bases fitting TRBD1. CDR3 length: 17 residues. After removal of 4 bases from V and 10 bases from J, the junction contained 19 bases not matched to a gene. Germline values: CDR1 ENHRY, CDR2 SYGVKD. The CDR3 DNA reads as TGTGCCATCAGTGTCCTTCCCCCGGGACAGGGGTCCGGCGAACAGTACTTC. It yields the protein CAISVLPPGQGSGEQYF.

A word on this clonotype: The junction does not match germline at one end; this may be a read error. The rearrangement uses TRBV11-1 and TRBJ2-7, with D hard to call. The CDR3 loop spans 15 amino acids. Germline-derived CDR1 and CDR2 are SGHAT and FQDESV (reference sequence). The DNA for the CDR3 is TGTGCCAGCAGCTTAGTATCAAATGTCTCCTACGGGCAGTACTTC. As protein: CASSLVSNVSYGQYF.

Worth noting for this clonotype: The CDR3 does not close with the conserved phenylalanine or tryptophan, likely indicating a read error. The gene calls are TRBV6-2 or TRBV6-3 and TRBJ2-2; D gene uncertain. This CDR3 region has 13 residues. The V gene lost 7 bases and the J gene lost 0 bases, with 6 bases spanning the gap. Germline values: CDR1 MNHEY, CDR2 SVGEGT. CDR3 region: CASTITNTGELFL. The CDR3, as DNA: TGTGCCAGCACTATTACGAACACCGGGGAGCTGTTTCTT.

For the CDR3, the DNA is TGTGCCTGGGGACACGGGGGTTACACCGGGGAGCTGTTTTTT. This codes for CAWGHGGYTGELFF. This rearrangement joins TRBV30 to TRBJ2-2, with a possible D match to TRBD2 (6 bases). V was trimmed by 5 bases and J by 3 bases, leaving 13 bases between them. Germline CDR1 and CDR2: GTSNPN and SVGIG (reference sequence). The length of the CDR3 is 14 residues.